This TCR beta chain was captured in a study of blood T cell repertoires in COVID-19. Losses at the gene ends were 3 bases for V and 6 bases for J; bases not matched to a gene: 15. Germline V lookup: CDR1 SGDLS, CDR2 YYNGEE. The CDR3 has 18 amino acids. The protocol was immunoSEQ multiplex PCR, while the TCRdb copy is restricted to in-frame clones and leaves out a portion. The profile shows roughly 260,000 clones, about 88% of them singletons. The sequenced material came from peripheral blood. The sequence derives from a woman aged 40 to 49 who had recovered from COVID-19. The chain links TRBV9 to TRBJ1-2, with 12 bases matching TRBD1. As DNA, the CDR3 is TGTGCCAGCAGCGCCTCCTTCCCGGGACAGGGGGCGAGTGATGGCTACACCTTC. It translates to CASSASFPGQGASDGYTF.